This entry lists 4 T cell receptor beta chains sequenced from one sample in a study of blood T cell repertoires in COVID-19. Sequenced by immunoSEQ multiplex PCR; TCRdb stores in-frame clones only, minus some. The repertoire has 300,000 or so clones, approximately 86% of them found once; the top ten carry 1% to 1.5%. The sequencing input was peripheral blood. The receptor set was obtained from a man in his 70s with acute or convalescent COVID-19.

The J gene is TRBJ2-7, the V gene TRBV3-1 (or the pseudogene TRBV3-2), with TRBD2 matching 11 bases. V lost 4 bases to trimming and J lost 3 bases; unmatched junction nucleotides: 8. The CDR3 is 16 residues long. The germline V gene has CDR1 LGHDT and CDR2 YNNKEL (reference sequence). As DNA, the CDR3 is TGTGCCAGCAGCCTTCGACTAGCGGGGTCTTACTACGAGCAGTACTTC. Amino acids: CASSLRLAGSYYEQYF.

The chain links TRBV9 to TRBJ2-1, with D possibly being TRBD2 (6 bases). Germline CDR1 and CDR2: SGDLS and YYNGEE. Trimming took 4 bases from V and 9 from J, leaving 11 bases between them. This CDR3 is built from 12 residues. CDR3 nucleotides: TGTGCCAGCAGCACTCGAGCGGGTGAGCAGTTCTTC. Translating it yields CASSTRAGEQFF.

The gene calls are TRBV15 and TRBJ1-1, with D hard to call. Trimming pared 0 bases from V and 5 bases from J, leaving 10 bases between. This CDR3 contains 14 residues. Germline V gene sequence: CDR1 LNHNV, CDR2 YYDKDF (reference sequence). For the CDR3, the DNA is TGTGCCACCAGCAGAGATGCGAGAGGAACTGAAGCTTTCTTT. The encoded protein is CATSRDARGTEAFF.

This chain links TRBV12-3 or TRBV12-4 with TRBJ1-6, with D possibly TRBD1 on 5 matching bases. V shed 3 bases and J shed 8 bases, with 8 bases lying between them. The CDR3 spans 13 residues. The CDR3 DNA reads TGTGCCAGCAGTTTTACAGGCTATTCACCCCTCCACTTT. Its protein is CASSFTGYSPLHF.